Presented here are 25 T cell receptor beta chains from one specimen sequenced in a study of shared clonotypes between healthy human individuals. Only CD45RO-negative cells positively selected for CCR7 counted as naive CD8 cells, so terminally differentiated effector memory CD45RA+ cells were excluded. Assay used: immunoSEQ multiplex PCR; TCRdb lists only in-frame clones, some missing. The profile shows 1.5 million to 2.5 million clones, about 95% of them singletons. Material for sequencing was naive CD8+ T cells sorted from blood. These receptors all stem from a man aged 18 to 30 in good health.

The chain is built from TRBV19 and TRBJ1-2; D is uncertain. Germline V gene lookup returns CDR1 LNHDA and CDR2 SQIVND (reference sequence). This CDR3 has 10 amino acids. V was trimmed by 5 bases and J by 12 bases, leaving 10 bases between them. In DNA, the CDR3 is TGTGCCAGTAGTTCTAGGGTCCACACCTTC. Translated: CASSSRVHTF.

This chain joins TRBV27 and TRBJ1-4; unclear D gene. The V end lost 5 bases, the J end lost 4 bases, and 8 bases lay between the germline ends. Germline V gives CDR1 MNHEY, CDR2 SMNVEV (reference sequence). CDR3 length: 13 amino acids. The CDR3 reads CASSPPGNEKLFF. For the CDR3, the DNA is TGTGCCAGCAGTCCCCCTGGTAATGAAAAACTGTTTTTT.

The CDR3 spells CASGYMGGNEQFF. CDR3 coding DNA: TGCGCCAGCGGCTACATGGGGGGAAATGAGCAGTTCTTC. The chain links TRBV4-1 to TRBJ2-1, with a tentative D call TRBD2 (6 bases). This CDR3 is built from 13 residues. Trimming stripped 8 bases from V and 7 bases from J, with 15 bases between. Germline loops: CDR1 MGHRA, CDR2 YSYEKL.

The chain uses TRBV2 and TRBJ2-5, with D perhaps matching TRBD1 (6 bases). The length of the CDR3 is 14 residues. Per the germline V gene, CDR1 is SNHLY and CDR2 is FYNNEI. Trimming left V 7 bases short and J 3 bases short, with 15 bases between. The CDR3 region has the DNA TGTGCCAGCACTCTAATGGGGGCTGAAGAGACCCAGTACTTC. Amino acids: CASTLMGAEETQYF.

The rearrangement uses TRBV4-1 and TRBJ1-6; 8 positions agree with TRBD1. With 1 base clipped from V and 7 bases from J, the junction kept 6 bases outside the gene matches. The CDR3 covers 16 residues. Looked up from germline, CDR1 is MGHRA and CDR2 is YSYEKL. The CDR3 loop reads CASSQVQDRENSPLHF. CDR3 DNA: TGCGCCAGCAGCCAAGTCCAGGACAGGGAGAATTCACCCCTCCACTTT.

This clone came up once. The genes are TRBV10-3 and TRBJ2-3, with D possibly called TRBD1 or TRBD2 (6 bases each). The CDR3 covers 14 residues. Germline V CDR1 and CDR2: ENHRY, SYGVKD. V lost 10 bases and J lost 0, with 14 bases in between. This chain's CDR3 is CATLEGGSTDTQYF. The CDR3 DNA reads as TGTGCCACTCTTGAAGGGGGGAGCACAGATACGCAGTATTTT.

The rearrangement links TRBV2 to TRBJ2-7; the D call may be TRBD1 or TRBD2 (6 bases each). Looked up from germline, CDR1 is SNHLY and CDR2 is FYNNEI. The CDR3 runs 12 residues. Trimming removed 8 bases from V and 3 bases from J, with 11 bases in between. CDR3 coding DNA: TGTGCCAGCGAGGGGGAGGACTACGAGCAGTACTTC. It translates to CASEGEDYEQYF.

Notes on this clone: Other DNA sequences in the sample encode the same CDR3. V usage is TRBV7-9 and J usage is TRBJ1-1; no clear D gene. Germline V gene lookup returns CDR1 SEHNR and CDR2 FQNEAQ (reference sequence). V lost 2 bases and J lost 3, with 7 bases in between. This CDR3 spans 13 amino acids. The CDR3 nucleotides are TGTGCCAGCAGCTTACGGGGAGACACTGAAGCTTTCTTT. This gives the protein CASSLRGDTEAFF.

The chain joins TRBV2 to TRBJ2-5; D remains unclear. The CDR3 contains 12 residues. Per the germline V gene, CDR1 is SNHLY and CDR2 is FYNNEI. V was trimmed by 6 bases and J by 4 bases, leaving 9 bases between them. CDR3 coding DNA: TGTGCCAGCAGCGACTGGGGAGAGACCCAGTACTTC. Its protein product is CASSDWGETQYF. Full variable domain (remainder filled in from reference TRBV2 and TRBJ2-5): EPEVTQTPSHQVTQMGQEVILRCVPISNHLYFYWYRQILGQKVEFLVSFYNNEISEKSEIFDDQFSVERPDGSNFTLKIRSTKLEDSAMYFCASSDWGETQYFGPGTRLLVL.

CDR3 amino acids: CASSLDGPPYEQYF. The CDR3 nucleotides read TGTGCCAGCAGCTTAGACGGGCCCCCCTACGAGCAGTACTTC. The chain has TRBV7-6 and TRBJ2-7, with D unclear. From germline, CDR1 is SGHVS and CDR2 FNYEAQ. Trimming took off 1 base at V and 2 bases at J, with 9 bases between the two ends. CDR3 length equals 14 residues. Variable domain in full (rest from reference TRBV7-6 and TRBJ2-7): GAGVSQSPRYKVTKRGQDVALRCDPISGHVSLYWYRQALGQGPEFLTYFNYEAQQDKSGLPNDRFSAERPEGSISTLTIQRTEQRDSAMYRCASSLDGPPYEQYFGPGTRLTVT.

The chain carries TRBV9 and TRBJ1-2; D possibly corresponds to TRBD1 (5 bases). The CDR3 totals 15 residues. Germline values: CDR1 SGDLS, CDR2 YYNGEE. The V end lost 3 bases, the J end lost 4 bases, and 16 bases lay between the germline ends. CDR3 residues: CASSAYRDRSYGYTF. The CDR3 nucleotides read TGTGCCAGCAGCGCCTACCGGGACCGCAGCTATGGCTACACCTTC.

The V call is TRBV5-1, the J call TRBJ1-1, with a tentative D call TRBD1 (5 bases). CDR3 length: 13 residues. V was shortened by 4 bases and J by 7 bases, with 14 bases between the two germline ends. Germline-derived CDR1 and CDR2 are SGHRS and YFSETQ. The DNA for the CDR3 is TGCGCCAGCAGCATGGAACAGGCCTATGAAGCTTTCTTT. It is translated as CASSMEQAYEAFF. The variable domain in full, completed from reference TRBV5-1 and TRBJ1-1, reads KAGVTQTPRYLIKTRGQQVTLSCSPISGHRSVSWYQQTPGQGLQFLFEYFSETQRNKGNFPGRFSGRQFSNSRSEMNVSTLELGDSALYLCASSMEQAYEAFFGQGTRLTVV.

The J gene is TRBJ2-3, the V gene TRBV11-2; either TRBD1 or TRBD2 may supply D (5 bases each). Trimming left V 5 bases short and J 2 bases short, with 14 bases between. The V gene's germline CDR1 is SGHAT and CDR2 FQNNGV. This CDR3 is 15 amino acids long. Here the CDR3 reads CASSPVKGPTDTQYF. The CDR3 DNA reads as TGTGCCAGCAGCCCCGTTAAGGGACCCACAGATACGCAGTATTTT.

CDR3 sequence reads: CASSVLRDYQETQYF. The CDR3 DNA reads as TGTGCCAGCAGCGTCCTCCGGGACTATCAAGAGACCCAGTACTTC. The chain carries TRBV6-5 and TRBJ2-5, with 7 bases that match TRBD2. V shed 6 bases, J shed 2 bases, and the junction held 9 bases outside the gene matches. Germline V CDR1 and CDR2: MNHEY, SVGAGI. The CDR3 consists of 15 residues.

This chain joins TRBV12-5 and TRBJ1-4, with D maybe TRBD1 (6 bases). V lost 7 bases and J lost 8, with 11 bases in between. The length of the CDR3 is 12 residues. From germline, CDR1 is LGHNT and CDR2 FRNRAP. The CDR3 loop reads CASAPGVEKLFF. The DNA of the CDR3 is TGTGCTAGTGCCCCAGGGGTGGAAAAACTGTTTTTT. Complete variable domain (other parts from reference TRBV12-5 and TRBJ1-4): DARVTQTPRHKVTEMGQEVTMRCQPILGHNTVFWYRQTMMQGLELLAYFRNRAPLDDSGMPKDRFSAEMPDATLATLKIQPSEPRDSAVYFCASAPGVEKLFFGSGTQLSVL.

This sequence joins TRBV9 and TRBJ2-5; 7 nucleotides agree with TRBD1. CDR3 length equals 13 residues. V lost 3 bases and J lost 4; bases outside the gene matches: 3. Germline V lookup: CDR1 SGDLS, CDR2 YYNGEE. In DNA form, the CDR3 reads TGTGCCAGCAGCGGAGGGACAGTAGAGACCCAGTACTTC. Translated, it gives CASSGGTVETQYF. Filled out from reference TRBV9 and TRBJ2-5, the complete variable domain reads DSGVTQTPKHLITATGQRVTLRCSPRSGDLSVYWYQQSLDQGLQFLIQYYNGEERAKGNILERFSAQQFPDLHSELNLSSLELGDSALYFCASSGGTVETQYFGPGTRLLVL.

This clone was seen a single time. The chain is built from TRBV9 and TRBJ1-1, with D possibly matching TRBD1 (6 bases). The CDR3 sequence is 15 residues long. CDR1 SGDLS and CDR2 YYNGEE come from the germline V gene. With 3 bases removed from V and 6 bases from J, the gap between germline ends came to 18 bases. The CDR3 spells CASSATGMVGAEAFF. As DNA, the CDR3 is TGTGCCAGCAGCGCCACAGGGATGGTAGGTGCTGAAGCTTTCTTT.

The chain carries TRBV7-9 and TRBJ2-7; tentative D call: TRBD2 (6 bases). This CDR3 spans 13 amino acids. Germline-derived CDR1 and CDR2 are SEHNR and FQNEAQ (reference sequence). Trimming pared 7 bases from V and 4 bases from J, leaving 14 bases between. CDR3 protein: CASTVKGRYEQYF. CDR3 DNA: TGTGCCAGCACCGTAAAAGGGAGGTACGAGCAGTACTTC.

This sequence joins TRBV4-3 and TRBJ2-6, with D perhaps assigned TRBD1 or TRBD2 (5 bases each). Deletions cut 6 bases from V and 6 bases from J, with 15 bases between. The V gene's germline CDR1 is LGHNA and CDR2 YSLEER. The CDR3 loop spans 15 amino acids. The CDR3 here is CASSLQAGAANVLTF. The CDR3 nucleotides are TGCGCCAGCAGTCTCCAGGCCGGGGCGGCCAACGTCCTGACTTTC.

Turning to this clone: At the DNA level, this CDR3 is encoded by other sequences in the same sample as well. J is TRBJ2-3 and V is TRBV19; D remains ambiguous. CDR3 length: 15 residues. V was shortened by 1 base and J by 0 bases, with 8 bases between the two germline ends. Germline V lookup: CDR1 LNHDA, CDR2 SQIVND (reference sequence). In DNA form, the CDR3 reads TGTGCCAGTAGTATAGGAACAGCAAGCACAGATACGCAGTATTTT. It is translated as CASSIGTASTDTQYF.

This chain uses TRBV19 with TRBJ2-5; 10 positions agree with TRBD2. Germline V lookup: CDR1 LNHDA, CDR2 SQIVND (reference sequence). CDR3 length equals 16 residues. V lost 5 bases to trimming and J lost 2 bases; unmatched junction nucleotides: 8. DNA for the CDR3: TGTGCCAGTAGTTTCGGACTAGCGGTTTTTCAAGAGACCCAGTACTTC. Translating it yields CASSFGLAVFQETQYF.

Comment on this clone: The same CDR3 arises from other DNA sequences in this sample as well. The chain recombines TRBV6-5 with TRBJ2-7; D unclear. CDR1 and CDR2 (germline): MNHEY, SVGAGI. This CDR3 is 11 amino acids long. V was cut by 6 bases and J by 4 bases, with 7 bases left in between. CDR3 amino acids: CASSSYYEQYF. The DNA of the CDR3 is TGTGCCAGCAGCAGTTATTACGAGCAGTACTTC.

The chain joins TRBV14 to TRBJ1-6, with D unresolved. CDR3 length equals 17 residues. Germline V gene lookup returns CDR1 SGHDN and CDR2 FVKESK. V lost 0 bases and J 4 bases, leaving 13 bases between the germline ends. The CDR3 spells CASSQDLGPLYNSPLHF. Here the CDR3 DNA reads TGTGCCAGCAGCCAAGATTTGGGCCCCCTTTATAATTCACCCCTCCACTTT.

This clone was seen a single time. The rearrangement joins TRBV5-4 to TRBJ1-4; tentatively, D is TRBD1 (5 bases). CDR1 and CDR2 (germline): SGHNT, YYREEE (reference sequence). The CDR3 sequence is 13 residues long. The germline V and J ends were trimmed by 10 bases and 2 bases, with 12 bases remaining between them. This chain's CDR3 is CAFWGVTNEKLFF. The DNA of the CDR3 is TGTGCCTTCTGGGGGGTTACTAATGAAAAACTGTTTTTT.

This clone was seen just once. The V call is TRBV5-6, the J call TRBJ1-3; the match to TRBD1 covers 7 bases. The length of the CDR3 is 16 residues. V was pared by 4 bases and J by 0 bases, with 7 bases of the junction left unmatched. Germline CDR1 is SGHDT and CDR2 is YYEEEE. This CDR3 is CASSHQDRSSGNTIYF. For the CDR3, the DNA is TGTGCCAGCAGCCATCAGGACAGGAGCTCTGGAAACACCATATATTTT.